This T cell receptor beta chain was identified during a study of blood T cell repertoires in COVID-19. Turning to the study itself: PBMCs, B-cell-depleted T cells, or T cells were the source of the cDNA or gDNA that made up the material.

In the case of this clone: In the same sample, other DNA sequences code for this CDR3.

The CDR3 is made up of 11 amino acids. The germline V gene has CDR1 SNHLY and CDR2 FYNNEI. The V gene end was trimmed by 9 bases and the J gene end by 4 bases; junction bases not matched to a gene: 0. Original processing methods: Researchers report that nucleated cell counts were estimated from reference gene primer amplification. Some clones are missing from TCRdb's copy, which holds only in-frame ones; the method was immunoSEQ multiplex PCR. D and trimming come from the DNA, and the V and J calls and clone size come from that table. The table has 100,000 to 120,000 clones, approximately 80% seen once.

The chain recombines TRBV2 with TRBJ2-1, with 7 nucleotides matching TRBD1. This receptor was taken from a woman over 75 with acute or convalescent COVID-19. The source material was peripheral blood. CDR3 nucleotides: TGTGCCAGACAGGGGTACAATGAGCAGTTCTTC. The encoded protein is CARQGYNEQFF.